This TCR beta chain was profiled in a study of T cell changes during pregnancy in multiple sclerosis. V was pared by 5 bases and J by 6 bases, with 6 bases of the junction left unmatched. CDR1 is MNHEY and CDR2 is SMNVEV in the germline V gene (reference sequence). This CDR3 has 16 amino acids. The repertoire was sequenced with immunoSEQ multiplex PCR; TCRdb's copy has only in-frame clones and lacks some. The sample holds about 40,000 clones; 91% are singletons and the top ten take approximately 8.4%. The chain has TRBV27 and TRBJ2-1; the match to TRBD2 covers 14 bases. The clonotype was recovered from a female donor with multiple sclerosis, enrolled in a pregnancy study. The starting material was CD8+ T cells from peripheral blood mononuclear cells, obtained before pregnancy. DNA for the CDR3: TGTGCCAGCAGTACACTCGGGACTAGCGGGAGCAATGAGCAGTTCTTC. This gives the protein CASSTLGTSGSNEQFF.